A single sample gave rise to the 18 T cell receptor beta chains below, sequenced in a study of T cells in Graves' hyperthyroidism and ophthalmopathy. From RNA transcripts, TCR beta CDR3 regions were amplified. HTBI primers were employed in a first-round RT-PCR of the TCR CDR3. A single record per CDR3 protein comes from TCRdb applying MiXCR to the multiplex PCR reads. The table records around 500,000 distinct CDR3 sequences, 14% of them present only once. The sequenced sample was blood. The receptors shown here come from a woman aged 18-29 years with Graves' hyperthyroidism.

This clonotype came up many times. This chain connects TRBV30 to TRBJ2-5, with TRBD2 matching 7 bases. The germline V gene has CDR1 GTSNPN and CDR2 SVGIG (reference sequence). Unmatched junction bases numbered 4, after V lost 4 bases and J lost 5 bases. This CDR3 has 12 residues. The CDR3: CAWMRGGETQYF. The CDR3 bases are TGTGCCTGGATGAGGGGAGGGGAGACCCAGTACTTC.

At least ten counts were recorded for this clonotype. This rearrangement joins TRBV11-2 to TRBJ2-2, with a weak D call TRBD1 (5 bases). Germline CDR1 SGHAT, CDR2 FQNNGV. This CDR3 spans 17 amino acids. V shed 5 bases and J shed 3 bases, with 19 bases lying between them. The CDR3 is CASSPSRADLYTGELFF. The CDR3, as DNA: TGTGCCAGCAGCCCCAGCAGGGCTGACCTATACACCGGGGAGCTGTTTTTT.

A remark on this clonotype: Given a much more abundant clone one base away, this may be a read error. CDR3 loop: CASTPGSWLQETQYF. The CDR3 DNA follows: TGCGCCAGCACCCCAGGGTCGTGGCTCCAAGAGACCCAGTACTTC. The chain carries TRBV12-3 or TRBV12-4 and TRBJ2-5, with a tentative D call TRBD1 (5 bases). The CDR3 consists of 15 residues.

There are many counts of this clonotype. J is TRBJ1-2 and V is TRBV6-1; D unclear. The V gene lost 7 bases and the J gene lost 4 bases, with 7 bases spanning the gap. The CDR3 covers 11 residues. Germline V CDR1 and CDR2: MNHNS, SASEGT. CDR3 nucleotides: TGTGCCAGCAATAGGATCTATGGCTACACCTTC. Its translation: CASNRIYGYTF.

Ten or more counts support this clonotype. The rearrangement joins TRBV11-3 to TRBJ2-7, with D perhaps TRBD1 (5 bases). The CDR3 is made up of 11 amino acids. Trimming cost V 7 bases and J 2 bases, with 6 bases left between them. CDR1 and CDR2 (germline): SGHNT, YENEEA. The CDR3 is CASKGTYEQYF. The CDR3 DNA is TGTGCCAGCAAGGGGACCTACGAGCAGTACTTC.

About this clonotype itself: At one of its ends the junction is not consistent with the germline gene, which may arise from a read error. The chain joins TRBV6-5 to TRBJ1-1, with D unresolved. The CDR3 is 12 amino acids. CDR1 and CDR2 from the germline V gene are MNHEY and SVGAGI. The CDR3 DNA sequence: TGTGCCAGCGGTTACTCTTTCAATGAAGCTTTCTTT. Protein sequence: CASGYSFNEAFF.

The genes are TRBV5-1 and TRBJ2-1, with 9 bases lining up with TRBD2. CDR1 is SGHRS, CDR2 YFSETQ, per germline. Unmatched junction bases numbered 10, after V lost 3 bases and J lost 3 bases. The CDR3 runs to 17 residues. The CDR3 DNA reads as TGCGCCAGCAGCTGGGCGAGAGCGGGAGGCCACTACAATGAGCAGTTCTTC. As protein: CASSWARAGGHYNEQFF.

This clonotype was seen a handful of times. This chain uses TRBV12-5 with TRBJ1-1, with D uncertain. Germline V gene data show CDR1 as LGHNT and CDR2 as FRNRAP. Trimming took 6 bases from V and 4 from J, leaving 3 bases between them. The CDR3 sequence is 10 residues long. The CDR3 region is CASGLTEAFF. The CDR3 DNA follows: TGTGCTAGTGGCCTCACTGAAGCTTTCTTT.

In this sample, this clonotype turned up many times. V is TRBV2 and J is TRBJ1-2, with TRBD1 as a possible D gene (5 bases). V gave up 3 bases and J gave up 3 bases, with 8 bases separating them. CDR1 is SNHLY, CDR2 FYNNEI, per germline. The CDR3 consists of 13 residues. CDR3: CASSEQGHYGYTF. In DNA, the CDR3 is TGTGCCAGCAGTGAGCAGGGCCACTATGGCTACACCTTC.

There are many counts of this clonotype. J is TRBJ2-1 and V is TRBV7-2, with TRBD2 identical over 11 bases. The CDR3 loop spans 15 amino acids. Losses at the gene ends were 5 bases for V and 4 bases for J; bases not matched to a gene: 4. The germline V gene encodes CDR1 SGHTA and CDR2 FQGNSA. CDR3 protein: CASSLLAGDYNEQFF. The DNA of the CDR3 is TGTGCCAGCAGCCTACTAGCGGGGGATTACAATGAGCAGTTCTTC.

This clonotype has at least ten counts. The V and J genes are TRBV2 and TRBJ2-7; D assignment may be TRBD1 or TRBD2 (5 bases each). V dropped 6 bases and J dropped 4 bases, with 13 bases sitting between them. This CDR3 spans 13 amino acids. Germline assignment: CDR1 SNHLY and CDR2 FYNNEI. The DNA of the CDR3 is TGTGCCAGCAGCACGGGACCGCTATACGAGCAGTACGTC. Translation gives CASSTGPLYEQYV.

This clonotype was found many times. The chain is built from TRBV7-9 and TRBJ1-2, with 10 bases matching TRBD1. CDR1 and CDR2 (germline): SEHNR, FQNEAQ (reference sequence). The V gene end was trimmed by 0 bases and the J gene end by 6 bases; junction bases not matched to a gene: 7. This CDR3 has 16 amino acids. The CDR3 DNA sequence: TGTGCCAGCAGCTTAGCGTTGTCCGGGACAGGGGATGGCTACACCTTC. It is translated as CASSLALSGTGDGYTF.

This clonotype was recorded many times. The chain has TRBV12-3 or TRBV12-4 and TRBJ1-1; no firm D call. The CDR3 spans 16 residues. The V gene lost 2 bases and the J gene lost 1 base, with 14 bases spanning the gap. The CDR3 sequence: CASSLSRGPQNTEAFF. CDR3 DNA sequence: TGTGCCAGCAGTTTATCCCGCGGACCGCAGAACACTGAAGCTTTCTTT.

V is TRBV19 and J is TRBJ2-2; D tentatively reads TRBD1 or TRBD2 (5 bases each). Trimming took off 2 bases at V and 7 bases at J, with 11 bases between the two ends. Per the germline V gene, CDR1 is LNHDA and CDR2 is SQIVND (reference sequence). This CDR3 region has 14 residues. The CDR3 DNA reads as TGTGCCAGTAGTATAAGGGACGATAACGGGGAGCTGTTTTTT. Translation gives CASSIRDDNGELFF.

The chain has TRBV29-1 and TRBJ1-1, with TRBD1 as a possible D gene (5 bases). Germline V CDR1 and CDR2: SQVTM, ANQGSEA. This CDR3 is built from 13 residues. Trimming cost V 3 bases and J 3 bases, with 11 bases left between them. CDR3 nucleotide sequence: TGCAGCGTTGAGGACATGATGGACACTGAAGCTTTCTTT. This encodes CSVEDMMDTEAFF.

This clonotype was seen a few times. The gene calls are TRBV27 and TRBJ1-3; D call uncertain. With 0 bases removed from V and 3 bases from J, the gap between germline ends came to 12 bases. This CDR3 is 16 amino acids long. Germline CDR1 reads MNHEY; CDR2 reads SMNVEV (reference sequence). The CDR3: CASSLSSRSIGNTIYF. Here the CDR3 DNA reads TGTGCCAGCAGTTTATCGAGCAGGTCAATTGGAAACACCATATATTTT.

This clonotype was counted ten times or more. This CDR3 is CASRVPGQINQPQHF. CDR3 sequence (DNA): TGTGCCAGTCGGGTGCCAGGGCAAATCAATCAGCCCCAGCATTTT. The rearrangement joins TRBV19 to TRBJ1-5; possibly TRBD1 for D (5 bases). CDR1 is LNHDA and CDR2 is SQIVND in the germline V gene (reference sequence). The CDR3 is 15 residues long. Trimming pared 8 bases from V and 3 bases from J, leaving 17 bases between.

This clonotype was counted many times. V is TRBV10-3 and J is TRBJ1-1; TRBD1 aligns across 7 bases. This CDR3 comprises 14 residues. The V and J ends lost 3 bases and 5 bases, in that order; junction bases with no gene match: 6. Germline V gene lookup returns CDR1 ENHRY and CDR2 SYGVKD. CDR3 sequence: CAISDDRDRTEAFF. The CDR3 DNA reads TGTGCCATCAGTGACGACAGGGATCGGACTGAAGCTTTCTTT.